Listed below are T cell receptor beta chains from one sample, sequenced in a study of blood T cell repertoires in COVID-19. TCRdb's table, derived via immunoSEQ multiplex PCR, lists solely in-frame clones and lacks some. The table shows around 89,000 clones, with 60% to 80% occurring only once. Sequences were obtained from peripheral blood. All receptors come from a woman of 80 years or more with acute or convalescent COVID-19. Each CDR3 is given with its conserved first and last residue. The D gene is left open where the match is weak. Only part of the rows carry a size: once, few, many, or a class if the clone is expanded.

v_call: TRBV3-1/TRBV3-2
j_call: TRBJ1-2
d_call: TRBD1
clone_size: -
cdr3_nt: TGTGCCACAAATTCGGATGACAGGGCGGGCTACACCTTC
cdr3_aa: CATNSDDRAGYTF

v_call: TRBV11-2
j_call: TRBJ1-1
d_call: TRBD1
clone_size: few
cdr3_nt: TGTGCCAGCAGCCCAGCGGGACAGGGTTGGGAGTATGTCACTGAAGCTTTCTTT
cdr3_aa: CASSPAGQGWEYVTEAFF

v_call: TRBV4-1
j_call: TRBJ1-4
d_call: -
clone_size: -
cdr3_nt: TGCGCCAGCAGCCGAGGAGGGGAAAAACTGTTTTTT
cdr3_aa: CASSRGGEKLFF

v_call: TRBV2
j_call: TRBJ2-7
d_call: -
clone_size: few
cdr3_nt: TGTGCCAGCAGGACCGACGTCAGGTCCTCCTCCTACGAGCAGTACTTC
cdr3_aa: CASRTDVRSSSYEQYF

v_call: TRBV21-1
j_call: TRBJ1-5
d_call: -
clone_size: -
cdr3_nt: TGTGCCAGCAGCAAAAAGGACGGTTTCCGGGACAGGGGCAACCAGCCCCAGCATTTT
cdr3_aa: CASSKKDGFRDRGNQPQHF

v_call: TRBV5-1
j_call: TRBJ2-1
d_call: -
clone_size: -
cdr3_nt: TGCGCCAGCAGCTTGGCGGGGGAGTACAATGAGCAGTTCTTC
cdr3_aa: CASSLAGEYNEQFF

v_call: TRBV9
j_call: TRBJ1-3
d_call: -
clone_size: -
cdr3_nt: TGTGCCAGCAGCGTAGACGGTTTCCAAGTCTCTGGAAACACCATATATTTT
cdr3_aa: CASSVDGFQVSGNTIYF

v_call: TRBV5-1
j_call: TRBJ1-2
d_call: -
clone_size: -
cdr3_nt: TGCGCCAGCAGCTTGGACCTAGGCGCGTATCGACTTGGCTACACCTTC
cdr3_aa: CASSLDLGAYRLGYTF

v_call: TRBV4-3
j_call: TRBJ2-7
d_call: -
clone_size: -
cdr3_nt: TGCGCCAGCAGCCAAGAACCCGTCGGACCAGGGCTTTCCTACGAGCAGTACTTC
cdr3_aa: CASSQEPVGPGLSYEQYF

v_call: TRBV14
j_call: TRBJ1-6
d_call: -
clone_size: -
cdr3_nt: TGTGCCAGCAGCCAATTAGGAGCATATAATTCACCCCTCCACTTT
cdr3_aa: CASSQLGAYNSPLHF

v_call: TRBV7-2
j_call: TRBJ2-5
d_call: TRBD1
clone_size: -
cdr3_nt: TGTGCCAGCAGCTGGGACAGGCGCGAGACCCAGTACTTC
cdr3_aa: CASSWDRRETQYF

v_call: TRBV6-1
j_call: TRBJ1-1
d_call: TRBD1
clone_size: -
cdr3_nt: TGTGCCAGCAGTGATTCCGGGACAGGGATCACTGAAGCTTTCTTT
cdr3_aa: CASSDSGTGITEAFF

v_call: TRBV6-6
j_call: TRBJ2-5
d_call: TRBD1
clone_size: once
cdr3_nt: TGTGCCAGCAGTCCCGACAGGGGGCTGGAGACCCAGTACTTC
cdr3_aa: CASSPDRGLETQYF

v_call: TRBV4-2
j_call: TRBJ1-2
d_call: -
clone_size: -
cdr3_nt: TGTGCCAGCAGCCAAGATTCGGCGGGAGCCTATGGCTACACCTTC
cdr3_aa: CASSQDSAGAYGYTF

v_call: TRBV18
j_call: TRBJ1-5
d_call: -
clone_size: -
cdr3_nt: TGTGCCAGCTCACCCTCGAGTGTCGGCAATCAGCCCCAGCATTTT
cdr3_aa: CASSPSSVGNQPQHF

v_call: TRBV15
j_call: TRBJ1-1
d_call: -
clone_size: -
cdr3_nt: TGTGCCACCAGCAGCCAGGGTCTTGGCACTGAAGCTTTCTTT
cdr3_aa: CATSSQGLGTEAFF

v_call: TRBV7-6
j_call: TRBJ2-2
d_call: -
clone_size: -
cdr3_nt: TGTGCCAGCAGCCGCTTGGCGGGCCAGGGGCGCAAAGGGGAGCTGTTTTTT
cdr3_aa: CASSRLAGQGRKGELFF

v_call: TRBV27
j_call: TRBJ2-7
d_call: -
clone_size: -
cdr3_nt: TGTGCCAACTCCCCCCGACTAGTCCAATCCCACGAGCAGTACTTC
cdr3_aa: CANSPRLVQSHEQYF

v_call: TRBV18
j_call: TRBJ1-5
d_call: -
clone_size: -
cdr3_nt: TGTGCCAGCTCACCCGGGGCAGGGGAGCCCCAGCATTTT
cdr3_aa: CASSPGAGEPQHF